This TCR beta chain appears in the sequencing data of a study of T cells after yellow fever vaccination. Study-wide points: CD4 and CD8 compartments shared a small share of clonotypes, likely from convergent recombination. Most primary-vaccination clones reappeared after the booster (approximately 95% CD4, 88% CD8). Weaker overall was a secondary response that nonetheless peaked faster, on day 5 versus 15.

Remarks on this clonotype: Its antigen is undetermined.

CDR3 length: 15 residues. With V trimmed by 7 bases and J by 3 bases, 8 bases remained unmatched. Germline V gene data show CDR1 as MNHEY and CDR2 as SVGEGT. 5'RACE template switching added a universal primer site and UMIs to TCR cDNA. One entry per CDR3 protein results from TCRdb running MiXCR on the 5' RACE reads. The top ten clones hold around 18% of a sample with a few hundred thousand distinct CDR3 sequences, around a tenth of them seen once. The sequence was obtained from a man aged 18 to 35 who received the YFV17D yellow fever vaccine. The chain has TRBV6-2 or TRBV6-3 and TRBJ2-1; TRBD2 matches at 8 bases. The material was PBMCs, obtained on the day of the first yellow fever vaccination. The DNA for the CDR3 is TGTGCCAGCAACCCACCGGGACTAGACTACAATGAGCAGTTCTTC. It codes for CASNPPGLDYNEQFF.